A single sample gave rise to the 18 T cell receptor beta chains below, sequenced in a study of T cell repertoires in cytomegalovirus infection. TCRdb re-analysed the reads in MiXCR, keeping a single row per CDR3 protein. The sample contains about 500,000 distinct CDR3 sequences, around 35% of which appear only once. No antigens are known for them. This material consisted of cultured PBMCs, taken from culture after CMV antigen stimulation. The receptors here all came from a human donor in good health (CMV status not recorded). Some clones in this sample may be carry-over from other donors' samples.

This chain connects TRBV25-1 to TRBJ2-7; D remains unclear. CDR1 and CDR2 from the germline V gene are MGHDK and SYGVNS. Between the trimmed V and J ends, which lost 10 bases and 8 bases, there was a span of 15 bases. The CDR3 covers 11 residues. As DNA, the CDR3 is TGTGCCACTCCGGACGGCCCCCAGCAGTACTTC. Amino acids: CATPDGPQQYF.

The rearrangement links TRBV27 to TRBJ1-6; TRBD1 matches at 11 bases. Germline V gene sequence: CDR1 MNHEY, CDR2 SMNVEV (reference sequence). V lost 7 bases, J lost 9 bases, and 5 bases stayed unmatched. This CDR3 contains 14 residues. The CDR3, as DNA: TGTGCCAGCACCCAAGGGACAGGGGGTTCACCCCTCCACTTT. It translates to CASTQGTGGSPLHF.

The rearrangement joins TRBV11-2 to TRBJ2-1; D is uncertain. This CDR3 region has 13 residues. Germline V gene lookup returns CDR1 SGHAT and CDR2 FQNNGV. V lost 0 bases to trimming and J lost 4 bases, with 4 bases between them. The DNA of the CDR3 is TGTGCCAGCAGCTTAGACCCGTACAATGAGCAGTTCTTC. Its protein is CASSLDPYNEQFF.

This clonotype was seen a handful of times. The CDR3 sequence: CASSSSEGKTQYF. CDR3 DNA: TGTGCCAGCAGTTCTAGCGAGGGGAAGACCCAGTACTTC. This chain links TRBV7-9 with TRBJ2-5, with D possibly being TRBD2 (6 bases). Between the trimmed V and J ends, which lost 6 bases and 6 bases, there was a span of 14 bases. Germline values: CDR1 SEHNR, CDR2 FQNEAQ (reference sequence). CDR3 length: 13 amino acids.

This clonotype was observed at least ten times. The chain couples TRBV24-1 to TRBJ2-3; a possible D gene is TRBD1 (6 bases). V was pared by 7 bases and J by 5 bases, with 24 bases between. The CDR3 length is 17 residues. CDR1 is KGHDR and CDR2 is SFDVKD in the germline V gene. The CDR3 DNA follows: TGTGCCACCAGACCCTCGGTCGGGGACACTGGGGAAGATACGCAGTATTTT. Translating gives CATRPSVGDTGEDTQYF.

This clonotype turned up a few times. The chain recombines TRBV11-2 with TRBJ1-5, with a tentative D call TRBD1 (5 bases). V gave up 4 bases and J gave up 7 bases, with 8 bases separating them. The CDR3 is made up of 12 amino acids. Germline-derived CDR1 and CDR2 are SGHAT and FQNNGV. The CDR3 sequence is CASSSEGQPQHF. The CDR3, as DNA: TGTGCCAGCAGCTCGGAGGGGCAGCCCCAGCATTTT.

This clonotype was counted a few times. The genes are TRBV28 and TRBJ2-2, with 13 positions matching TRBD2. The length of the CDR3 is 16 residues. J was trimmed by 3 bases and V by 4 bases; bases with no gene match: 2. Per the germline V gene, CDR1 is MDHEN and CDR2 is SYDVKM. CDR3 sequence reads: CASSSGTSGDTGELFF. The CDR3 bases are TGTGCCAGCAGTTCCGGGACTAGCGGGGACACCGGGGAGCTGTTTTTT.

This clonotype has a handful of counts. This clone may be a read error of a much larger clone one base away. The V call is TRBV7-2, the J call TRBJ1-5; 7 nucleotides align to TRBD1. The CDR3 covers 14 residues. Looked up from germline, CDR1 is SGHTA and CDR2 is FQGNSA. The CDR3 coding sequence is TGTTCCAGCAGCTTAAGGACAGGCGATCAGCCCCAGCATTTT. Amino acid sequence: CSSSLRTGDQPQHF.

In this sample, this clonotype turned up a few times. V usage is TRBV7-2 and J usage is TRBJ1-1; no clear D. Looked up from germline, CDR1 is SGHTA and CDR2 is FQGNSA. The CDR3 contains 12 residues. V lost 3 bases, J lost 11 bases, and 13 bases lay in between. CDR3 in DNA: TGTGCCAGCAGCTTTAACCGGCCTCGGGCTTTCTTT. This translates into CASSFNRPRAFF.

This clonotype was detected ten times or more. V is TRBV7-2 and J is TRBJ1-4; TRBD1 aligns across 8 bases. Losses at the gene ends were 7 bases for V and 8 bases for J; bases not matched to a gene: 12. From germline, CDR1 is SGHTA and CDR2 FQGNSA. The CDR3 is 15 residues long. The CDR3 region has the DNA TGTGCCAGCACCGAAACGACAGGGGATCGGGAAAAACTGTTTTTT. Translating gives CASTETTGDREKLFF.

This clonotype was picked up a small number of times. The chain has TRBV7-2 and TRBJ2-5, with a possible D match to TRBD2 (6 bases). Germline loops: CDR1 SGHTA, CDR2 FQGNSA. Trimming shortened V by 4 bases and J by 2 bases, and 14 bases separated the two germline ends. The CDR3 consists of 15 residues. CDR3: CASSSYSGVQETQYF. In DNA form, the CDR3 reads TGTGCCAGCAGCTCATATAGCGGAGTACAAGAGACCCAGTACTTC.

Note on this clonotype: In this CDR3 the conserved last residue, phenylalanine or tryptophan, is missing, so a read error is likely. V is TRBV7-8 and J is TRBJ2-1; TRBD2 matches at 8 bases. CDR1 is SGHVS and CDR2 is FQNEAQ in the germline V gene. Trimming removed 5 bases from V and 9 bases from J; junction bases left unmatched: 15. The CDR3 is made up of 16 amino acids. DNA of the CDR3: TGTGCCAGCAGCCCAACCTCAGGGTCCCGGGGGGGTGAGCAGTTCGTC. Translated: CASSPTSGSRGGEQFV.

This rearrangement joins TRBV7-6 to TRBJ2-7; TRBD1 or TRBD2 may be the D gene (5 bases each). The ends were cut back, 2 bases at V and 5 bases at J, with 19 bases in the middle. The CDR3 runs to 16 residues. CDR1 is SGHVS and CDR2 is FNYEAQ in the germline V gene. The CDR3 protein is CASSLMVWGRSDEQYF. As DNA, the CDR3 is TGTGCCAGCAGCTTAATGGTCTGGGGGAGATCTGACGAGCAGTACTTC.

V is TRBV20-1 and J is TRBJ2-6; no firm D call. Germline V lookup: CDR1 DFQATT, CDR2 SNEGSKA (reference sequence). This CDR3 has 12 residues. V lost 5 bases to trimming and J lost 4 bases, with 6 bases between them. The CDR3 DNA reads TGCAGTGCTGCATCGGGGGCCAACGTCCTGACTTTC. It is translated as CSAASGANVLTF.

CDR3 protein: CASSHSQGKGVEKLFF. CDR3 sequence (DNA): TGCGCCAGCAGCCATTCCCAGGGGAAGGGAGTCGAAAAACTGTTTTTT. This chain uses TRBV4-1 with TRBJ1-4, with D tentatively TRBD1 (6 bases). V gave up 3 bases and J gave up 8 bases, with 19 bases separating them. CDR3 length: 16 residues. Germline CDR1 and CDR2: MGHRA and YSYEKL.

The chain is built from TRBV12-3 or TRBV12-4 and TRBJ1-3; TRBD1 is a possible D gene (6 bases). V was clipped by 3 bases and J by 2 bases, with 14 bases between them. This CDR3 has 16 residues. The CDR3 nucleotides read TGTGCCAGCAGTTTTGATCAGGGGACCCCTGGAAACACCATATATTTT. The encoded protein is CASSFDQGTPGNTIYF.

This clonotype was counted at least ten times. J is TRBJ1-5 and V is TRBV7-4; D gene ambiguous. The CDR3 consists of 16 residues. Trimming shortened V by 2 bases and J by 7 bases, and 18 bases separated the two germline ends. Germline lookup yields CDR1 SGHVT and CDR2 SQSDAQ. The CDR3 sequence: CASSLRRRSWLQPQHF. For the CDR3, the DNA is TGTGCCAGCAGCTTAAGGCGTAGGTCGTGGTTGCAGCCCCAGCATTTT.

This clonotype has just a few counts. V is TRBV15 and J is TRBJ2-7; D unresolved. The CDR3 runs to 14 residues. V lost 0 bases and J lost 2, with 8 bases in between. Germline V lookup: CDR1 LNHNV, CDR2 YYDKDF (reference sequence). Here the CDR3 reads CATSRDRGTYEQYF. The CDR3 DNA reads TGTGCCACCAGCAGAGATCGAGGAACCTACGAGCAGTACTTC.